What follows is one T cell receptor beta chain and its context. The data originate from a study of blood T cell repertoires in COVID-19. About the study: Samples taken during acute and convalescent COVID-19 were collected in the United States, Italy and Spain. In each case, the material was cDNA or gDNA derived from T cells, B-cell-depleted T cells, or PBMCs.

CDR3 size: 16 residues. CDR1 is LGHDT and CDR2 is YNNKEL in the germline V gene (reference sequence). Trimming removed 4 bases from V and 6 bases from J; junction bases left unmatched: 11. Methods used by the authors: Reference gene primers were amplified, and this amplification served to estimate nucleated cell counts. Sequencing was performed with immunoSEQ multiplex PCR; in TCRdb, only in-frame clones are kept and a portion is missing. V, J and clone size are those of that table, while D and trimming were read from the DNA. The sample shows around 150,000 clones, 65% to 80% of them seen only once.

This clonotype originated in a man in his sixties with acute or convalescent COVID-19. The chain carries TRBV3-1 (or the pseudogene TRBV3-2) and TRBJ2-7; 11 bases map to TRBD1. The source material was peripheral blood. DNA of the CDR3: TGTGCCAGCAGCCTCAAGTTCGGACAGGGGGCGAGCGAGCAGTACTTC. Protein sequence: CASSLKFGQGASEQYF.